A single sample gave rise to the 6 T cell receptor beta chains below, sequenced in a study of shared clonotypes between healthy human individuals. Generated by immunoSEQ multiplex PCR, the TCRdb table keeps only in-frame clones and is missing some. The sample comprises roughly 700,000 clones, 80% to 95% of which are singletons, and 34% rests with the top ten. Input material: memory CD8+ T cells from PBMCs. Indicated subset: CD45RO+ cells pooled with CCR7-negative TemRA cells. These receptors originate from a man aged 18-30 years in good health. Some clones in this sample may be carry-over from other donors' samples.

The chain combines TRBV14 with TRBJ1-2, with 10 bases that match TRBD1. The CDR3 covers 14 residues. Germline V gene data show CDR1 as SGHDN and CDR2 as FVKESK. With V trimmed by 3 bases and J by 6 bases, 4 bases remained unmatched. CDR3 region: CASSQPGTGDGYTF. The CDR3 DNA is TGTGCCAGCAGCCAGCCCGGGACAGGGGATGGCTACACCTTC.

This clone was detected only once. The chain employs TRBV4-1 and TRBJ1-4; D remains unclear. This CDR3 has 13 residues. Germline V gives CDR1 MGHRA, CDR2 YSYEKL. The V gene lost 4 bases and the J gene lost 7 bases, with 10 bases spanning the gap. This chain's CDR3 is CASSPIGSEKLFF. The CDR3 DNA reads TGCGCCAGCAGCCCCATAGGGAGTGAAAAACTGTTTTTT.

The chain links TRBV4-3 to TRBJ1-2, with D possibly being TRBD1 (6 bases). The V end was cut by 4 bases, the J end by 12 bases, with 18 bases between. Per the germline V gene, CDR1 is LGHNA and CDR2 is YSLEER. The CDR3 sequence is 13 residues long. CDR3 DNA sequence: TGCGCCAGCAGCCCGCACTTGGGGGCTCAAAACACCTTC. Its protein product is CASSPHLGAQNTF.

V is TRBV29-1 and J is TRBJ1-1; D may be TRBD1 (6 bases). Germline lookup yields CDR1 SQVTM and CDR2 ANQGSEA. Trimming took off 7 bases at V and 1 base at J, with 13 bases between the two ends. The CDR3 sequence is 13 residues long. The CDR3 DNA follows: TGCAGCGACGACAGGTACGGGAACACTGAAGCTTTCTTT. Translation: CSDDRYGNTEAFF.

The rearrangement uses TRBV9 and TRBJ2-3; TRBD2 is a possible D gene (6 bases). Trimming took 0 bases from V and 4 from J, leaving 12 bases between them. This CDR3 is built from 15 residues. The germline V gene encodes CDR1 SGDLS and CDR2 YYNGEE. The DNA of the CDR3 is TGTGCCAGCAGCGTAGAGTCTAGCGCCTCAGATACGCAGTATTTT. Protein product: CASSVESSASDTQYF. The whole variable domain, remainder taken from reference TRBV9 and TRBJ2-3, is DSGVTQTPKHLITATGQRVTLRCSPRSGDLSVYWYQQSLDQGLQFLIQYYNGEERAKGNILERFSAQQFPDLHSELNLSSLELGDSALYFCASSVESSASDTQYFGPGTRLTVL.

This clone was picked up one time. The chain uses TRBV25-1 and TRBJ2-1; no firm D call. Germline assignment: CDR1 MGHDK and CDR2 SYGVNS. V was pared by 4 bases and J by 4 bases, with 17 bases between. CDR3 length: 16 amino acids. The chain's CDR3 is CASSGIIPTPYNEQFF. The CDR3 DNA follows: TGTGCCAGCAGTGGAATCATCCCTACCCCTTACAATGAGCAGTTCTTC.